Each of the 16 T cell receptor beta chains below was sequenced from the same sample in a study of cytomegalovirus exposure and HLA in healthy donors. Sequenced by immunoSEQ multiplex PCR; TCRdb stores in-frame clones only, minus some. The data show around 180,000 clones, roughly 82% seen once. Sequencing used PBMCs. The source is a man aged 18-30 years in good health and CMV-seropositive.

The chain has TRBV6-5 and TRBJ2-7, with 10 bases that match TRBD1. The CDR3 runs to 14 residues. V trimming: 6 bases; J trimming: 5 bases; junction bases outside the gene matches: 7. CDR1 and CDR2 from the germline V gene are MNHEY and SVGAGI. Written as DNA, the CDR3 is TGTGCCAGCAGAGGGACAGGGGAAATGAACGAGCAGTACTTC. Its protein product is CASRGTGEMNEQYF.

In its sample, this clone was seen once. This rearrangement joins TRBV25-1 to TRBJ2-7; D perhaps matches TRBD1 (6 bases). CDR3 length: 14 amino acids. V was shortened by 7 bases and J by 2 bases, with 15 bases between the two germline ends. Germline V gene lookup returns CDR1 MGHDK and CDR2 SYGVNS. CDR3 region: CASKARTAPYEQYF. CDR3 nucleotide sequence: TGTGCCAGCAAGGCCAGGACAGCACCCTACGAGCAGTACTTC.

This chain joins TRBV5-1 and TRBJ2-6; TRBD1 might be the D (5 bases). V gave up 3 bases and J gave up 4 bases, with 14 bases separating them. CDR1 is SGHRS, CDR2 YFSETQ, per germline. This CDR3 contains 16 residues. The CDR3: CASSSRAEFGANVLTF. CDR3 nucleotide sequence: TGCGCCAGCAGCTCCAGGGCAGAATTCGGGGCCAACGTCCTGACTTTC.

V gene TRBV7-2 combines with J gene TRBJ1-3, with TRBD1 identical over 7 bases. The germline CDR1 and CDR2 sequences are SGHTA and FQGNSA. Germline trimming cut 6 bases from V and 2 bases from J; bases unmatched to any gene: 13. This CDR3 is 17 amino acids long. For the CDR3, the DNA is TGTGCCAGCAGTCCCCTGGGGTTAGGGGGCCCTGGAAACACCATATATTTT. Protein product: CASSPLGLGGPGNTIYF. The full variable domain, completed using reference TRBV7-2 and TRBJ1-3, is GAGVSQSPSNKVTEKGKDVELRCDPISGHTALYWYRQSLGQGLEFLIYFQGNSAPDKSGLPSDRFSAERTGGSVSTLTIQRTQQEDSAVYLCASSPLGLGGPGNTIYFGEGSWLTVV.

The chain carries TRBV27 and TRBJ2-3; D remains unclear. The CDR3 loop spans 15 amino acids. Germline loops: CDR1 MNHEY, CDR2 SMNVEV (reference sequence). The germline V and J ends were trimmed by 5 bases and 1 base, with 13 bases remaining between them. DNA of the CDR3: TGTGCCAGCAGTCTTCTAGTGGTTGGCACAGATACGCAGTATTTT. Encoded protein: CASSLLVVGTDTQYF.

This clone turned up a few times. This sequence joins TRBV28 and TRBJ2-7; 8 nucleotides line up with TRBD2. V lost 2 bases to trimming and J lost 5 bases; unmatched junction nucleotides: 2. The CDR3 has 13 amino acids. Looked up from germline, CDR1 is MDHEN and CDR2 is SYDVKM. CDR3 loop: CASSLAGGNEQYF. In DNA form, the CDR3 reads TGTGCCAGCAGTTTAGCGGGAGGTAACGAGCAGTACTTC.

The V gene is TRBV20-1, the J gene TRBJ2-7, with a tentative D call TRBD1 (6 bases). V was trimmed by 7 bases and J by 5 bases, leaving 12 bases between them. Germline CDR1 is DFQATT and CDR2 is SNEGSKA (reference sequence). The length of the CDR3 is 11 residues. The CDR3 DNA sequence: TGCAGTGTCCAGGGGACGGACGAGCAGTACTTC. Amino acid sequence: CSVQGTDEQYF.

In DNA, the CDR3 is TGCGCCAGCAGCCCTACTAGCGGGGCCTACGAGCAGTACTTC. It encodes CASSPTSGAYEQYF. J is TRBJ2-7 and V is TRBV4-3, with 10 bases lining up with TRBD2. CDR1 and CDR2 from the germline V gene are LGHNA and YSLEER. The CDR3 is 14 residues long. The V and J ends lost 4 bases and 2 bases, in that order; junction bases with no gene match: 2.

V is TRBV27 and J is TRBJ1-5; 9 bases are a match to TRBD1. From germline, CDR1 is MNHEY and CDR2 SMNVEV (reference sequence). The CDR3 consists of 14 residues. The J segment lost 3 bases and the V segment lost 8 bases, leaving 5 bases of the junction unmatched. The CDR3 nucleotides read TGTGCCAGCGGGGACAGGGAGGCCAATCAGCCCCAGCATTTT. Translating gives CASGDREANQPQHF.

The V gene is TRBV7-2, the J gene TRBJ2-7; 10 bases agree with TRBD2. The CDR3 runs to 15 residues. V shed 1 base and J 3 bases; nucleotides not matched to a gene: 3. Looked up from germline, CDR1 is SGHTA and CDR2 is FQGNSA. CDR3 DNA: TGTGCCAGCAGCTTAGGAGCGGGAGGGGTCTACGAGCAGTACTTC. It encodes CASSLGAGGVYEQYF.

The rearrangement links TRBV9 to TRBJ1-1, with D tentatively TRBD1 (6 bases). The CDR3 has 14 amino acids. The germline V gene encodes CDR1 SGDLS and CDR2 YYNGEE. V was shortened by 4 bases and J by 0 bases, with 10 bases between the two germline ends. CDR3 in amino acids: CASSSGGLNTEAFF. The CDR3 nucleotides are TGTGCCAGCAGCAGCGGGGGGCTGAACACTGAAGCTTTCTTT.

This clone has only one observation. The rearrangement joins TRBV14 to TRBJ2-6, with D perhaps matching TRBD1 (5 bases). In germline, CDR1 is SGHDN, CDR2 FVKESK. The CDR3 extends over 17 amino acids. The V end was cut by 3 bases, the J end by 5 bases, with 17 bases between. The CDR3 is CASSQGPLLSRANVLTF. The CDR3 bases are TGTGCCAGCAGCCAGGGGCCGCTCCTTTCTAGGGCCAACGTCCTGACTTTC.

This chain joins TRBV19 and TRBJ2-7; TRBD2 is a possible D gene (6 bases). The V end was cut by 10 bases, the J end by 5 bases, with 15 bases between. The CDR3 runs 12 residues. In germline, CDR1 is LNHDA, CDR2 SQIVND (reference sequence). DNA of the CDR3: TGTGCCACCGCGGGGAATGTACACGAGCAGTACTTC. Translating it yields CATAGNVHEQYF.

This rearrangement joins TRBV6-6 to TRBJ2-7; D uncertain. The CDR3 is 13 amino acids. The germline V gene encodes CDR1 MNHNY and CDR2 SVGAGI (reference sequence). Between the trimmed V and J ends, which lost 4 bases and 4 bases, there was a span of 11 bases. CDR3 protein: CASSFPESYEQYF. DNA of the CDR3: TGTGCCAGCAGTTTCCCGGAGTCTTACGAGCAGTACTTC.

This chain uses TRBV9 with TRBJ2-2; 12 nucleotides line up with TRBD2. Losses at the gene ends were 3 bases for V and 4 bases for J; bases not matched to a gene: 1. In germline, CDR1 is SGDLS, CDR2 YYNGEE. The CDR3 spans 15 residues. The CDR3 here is CASSETSGSTGELFF. The CDR3 DNA is TGTGCCAGCAGCGAGACTAGCGGGAGCACCGGGGAGCTGTTTTTT. Looking up the rest from reference TRBV9 and TRBJ2-2 gives the full variable domain: DSGVTQTPKHLITATGQRVTLRCSPRSGDLSVYWYQQSLDQGLQFLIQYYNGEERAKGNILERFSAQQFPDLHSELNLSSLELGDSALYFCASSETSGSTGELFFGEGSRLTVL.

The rearrangement joins TRBV5-1 to TRBJ2-7, with D perhaps TRBD2 (5 bases). CDR3 length: 17 amino acids. V lost 0 bases to trimming and J lost 0 bases, with 16 bases between them. CDR1 and CDR2 (germline): SGHRS, YFSETQ. The CDR3 spells CASSLERPFSDSYEQYF. The CDR3 bases are TGCGCCAGCAGCTTGGAACGTCCTTTTAGCGACTCCTACGAGCAGTACTTC.